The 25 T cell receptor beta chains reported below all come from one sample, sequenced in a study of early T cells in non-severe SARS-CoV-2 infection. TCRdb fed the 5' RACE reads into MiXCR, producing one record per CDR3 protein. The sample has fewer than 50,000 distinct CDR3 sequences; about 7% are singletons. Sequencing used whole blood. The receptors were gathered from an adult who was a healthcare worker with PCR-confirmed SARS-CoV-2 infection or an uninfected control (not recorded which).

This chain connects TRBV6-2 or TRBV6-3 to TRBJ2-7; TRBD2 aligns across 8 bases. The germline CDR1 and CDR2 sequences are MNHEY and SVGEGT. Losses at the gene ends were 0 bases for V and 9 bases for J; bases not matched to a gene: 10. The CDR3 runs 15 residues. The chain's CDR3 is CASSYSAGGYHAQYF. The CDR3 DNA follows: TGTGCCAGCAGTTACTCGGCGGGGGGCTACCACGCGCAGTACTTC.

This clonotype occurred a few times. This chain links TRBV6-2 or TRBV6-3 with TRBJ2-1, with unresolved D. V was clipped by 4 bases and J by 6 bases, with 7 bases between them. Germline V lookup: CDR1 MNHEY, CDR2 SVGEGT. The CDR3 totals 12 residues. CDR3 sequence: CASSWGPNEQFF. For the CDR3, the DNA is TGTGCCAGCAGTTGGGGTCCCAATGAGCAGTTCTTC.

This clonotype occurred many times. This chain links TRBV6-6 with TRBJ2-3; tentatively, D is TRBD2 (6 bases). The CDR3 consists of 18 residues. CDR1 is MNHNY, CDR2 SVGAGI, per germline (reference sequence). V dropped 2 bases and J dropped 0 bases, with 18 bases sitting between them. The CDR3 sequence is CASSYRDFHRHSTDTQYF. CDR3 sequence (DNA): TGTGCCAGCAGTTACCGGGACTTCCACAGACATAGCACAGATACGCAGTATTTT.

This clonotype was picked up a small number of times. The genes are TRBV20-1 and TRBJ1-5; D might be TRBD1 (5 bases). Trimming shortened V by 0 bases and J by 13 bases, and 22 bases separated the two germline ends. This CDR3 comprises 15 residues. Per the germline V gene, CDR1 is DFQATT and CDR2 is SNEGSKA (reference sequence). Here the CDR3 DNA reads TGCAGTGCTAGAGATCCCCTGGGGGGTCTCCTTAATCAGCATTTT. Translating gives CSARDPLGGLLNQHF.

This CDR3 reads CASSFQGNWEPQHF. CDR3 in DNA: TGTGCCAGCAGTTTCCAGGGAAATTGGGAGCCCCAGCATTTT. The chain employs TRBV12-3 or TRBV12-4 and TRBJ1-5; maybe TRBD1 (5 bases). The CDR3 length is 14 residues. The germline V and J ends were trimmed by 3 bases and 8 bases, with 14 bases remaining between them.

The CDR3 region has the DNA TGTGCCAGCAGCGAGGAGGGGCAGGGTTATGAAAAACTGTTTTTT. This translates into CASSEEGQGYEKLFF. This chain links TRBV9 with TRBJ1-4, with D possibly TRBD1 on 5 matching bases. Between the trimmed V and J ends, which lost 3 bases and 6 bases, there was a span of 15 bases. The V gene's germline CDR1 is SGDLS and CDR2 YYNGEE. The CDR3 sequence is 15 residues long.

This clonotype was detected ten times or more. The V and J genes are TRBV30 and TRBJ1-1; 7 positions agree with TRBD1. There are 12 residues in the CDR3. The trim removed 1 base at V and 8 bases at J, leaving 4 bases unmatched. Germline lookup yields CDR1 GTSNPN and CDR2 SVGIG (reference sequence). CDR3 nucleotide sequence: TGTGCCTGGAGTGGAGACAGGGTAGAAGCTTTCTTT. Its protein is CAWSGDRVEAFF. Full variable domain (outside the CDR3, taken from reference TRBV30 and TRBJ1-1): SQTIHQWPATLVQPVGSPLSLECTVEGTSNPNLYWYRQAAGRGLQLLFYSVGIGQISSEVPQNLSASRPQDRQFILSSKKLLLSDSGFYLCAWSGDRVEAFFGQGTRLTVV.

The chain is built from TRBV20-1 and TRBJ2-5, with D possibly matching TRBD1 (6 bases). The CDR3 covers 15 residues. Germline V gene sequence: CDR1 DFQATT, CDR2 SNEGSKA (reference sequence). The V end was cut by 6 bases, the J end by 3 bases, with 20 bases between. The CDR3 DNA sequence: TGCAGTGCCGCACTAGGTTCTGGGGGCGAAGAGACCCAGTACTTC. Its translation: CSAALGSGGEETQYF.

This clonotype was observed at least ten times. CDR3 DNA sequence: TGTGCCAGCAGTTACTCGAGAAGGGGGACTGGGTTTGGCCAGCCCCAGCATTTT. Translated: CASSYSRRGTGFGQPQHF. The chain joins TRBV6-2 or TRBV6-3 to TRBJ1-5; D might be TRBD1 (6 bases). The ends were cut back, 0 bases at V and 7 bases at J, with 22 bases in the middle. The CDR3 runs 18 residues. The V gene's germline CDR1 is MNHEY and CDR2 SVGEGT.

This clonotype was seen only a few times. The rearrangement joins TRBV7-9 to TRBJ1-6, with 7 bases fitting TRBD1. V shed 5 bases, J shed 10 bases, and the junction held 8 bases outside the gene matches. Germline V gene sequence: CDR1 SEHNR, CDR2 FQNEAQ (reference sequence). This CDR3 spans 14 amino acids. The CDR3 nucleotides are TGTGCCAGCAGCATTACAGGGGAAGGGTCACCCCTCCACTTT. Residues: CASSITGEGSPLHF.

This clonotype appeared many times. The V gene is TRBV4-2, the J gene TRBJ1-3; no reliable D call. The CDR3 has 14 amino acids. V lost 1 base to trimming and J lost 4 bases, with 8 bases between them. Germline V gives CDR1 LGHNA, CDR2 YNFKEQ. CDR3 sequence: CASSQAAAGNTIYF. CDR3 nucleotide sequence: TGTGCCAGCAGCCAAGCGGCAGCCGGAAACACCATATATTTT.

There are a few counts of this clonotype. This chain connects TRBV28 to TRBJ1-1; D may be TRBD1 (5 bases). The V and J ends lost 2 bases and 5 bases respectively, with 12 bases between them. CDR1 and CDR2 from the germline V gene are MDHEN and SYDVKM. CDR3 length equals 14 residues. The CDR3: CASSLGTTWTEAFF. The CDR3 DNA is TGTGCCAGCAGTTTAGGGACTACCTGGACTGAAGCTTTCTTT.

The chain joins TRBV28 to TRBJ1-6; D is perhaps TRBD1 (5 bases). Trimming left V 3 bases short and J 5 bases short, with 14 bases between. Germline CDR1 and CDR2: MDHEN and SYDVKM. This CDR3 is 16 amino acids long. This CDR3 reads CASSFPADTNNSPLHF. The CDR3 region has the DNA TGTGCCAGCAGTTTCCCGGCGGACACGAATAATTCACCCCTCCACTTT.

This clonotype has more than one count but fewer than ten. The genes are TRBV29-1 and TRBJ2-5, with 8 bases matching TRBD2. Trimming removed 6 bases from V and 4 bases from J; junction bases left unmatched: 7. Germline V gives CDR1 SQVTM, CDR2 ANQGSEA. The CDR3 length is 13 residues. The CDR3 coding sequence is TGCAGCGTAGACGGGGGGGCCCTAGAGACCCAGTACTTC. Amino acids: CSVDGGALETQYF.

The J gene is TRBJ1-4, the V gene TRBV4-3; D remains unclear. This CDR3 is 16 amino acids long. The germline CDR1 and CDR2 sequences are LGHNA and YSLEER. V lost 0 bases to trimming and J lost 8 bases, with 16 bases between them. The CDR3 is CASSQDKEGEGEKLFF. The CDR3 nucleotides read TGCGCCAGCAGCCAAGATAAGGAGGGCGAAGGAGAAAAACTGTTTTTT.

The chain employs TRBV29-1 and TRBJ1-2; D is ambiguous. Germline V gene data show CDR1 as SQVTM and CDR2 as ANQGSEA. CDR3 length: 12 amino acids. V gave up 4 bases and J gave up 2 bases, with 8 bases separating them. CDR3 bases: TGCAGCGTTGTGTCACAGAACTATGGCTACACCTTC. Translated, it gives CSVVSQNYGYTF.

The DNA for the CDR3 is TGTGCCAGCAGTTACACGTGGGGCGGAGGCACAGATACGCAGTATTTT. Protein product: CASSYTWGGGTDTQYF. The chain is built from TRBV6-2 or TRBV6-3 and TRBJ2-3, with a tentative D call TRBD1 (5 bases). CDR3 length: 16 residues. V was shortened by 2 bases and J by 1 base, with 13 bases between the two germline ends. CDR1 is MNHEY and CDR2 is SVGEGT in the germline V gene.

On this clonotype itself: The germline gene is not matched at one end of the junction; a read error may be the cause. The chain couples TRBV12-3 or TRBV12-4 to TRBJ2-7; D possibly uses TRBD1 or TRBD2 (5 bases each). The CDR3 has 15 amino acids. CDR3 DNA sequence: TGTACCAGCACCCGGGACCCTCCTCAATTCTACGAGCAGTACTTC. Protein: CTSTRDPPQFYEQYF.

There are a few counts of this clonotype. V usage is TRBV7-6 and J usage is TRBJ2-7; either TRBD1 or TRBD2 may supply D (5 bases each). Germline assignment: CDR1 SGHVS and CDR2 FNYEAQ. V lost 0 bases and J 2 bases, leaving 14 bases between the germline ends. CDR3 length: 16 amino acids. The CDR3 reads CASSLAHRDPPYEQYF. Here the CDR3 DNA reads TGTGCCAGCAGCTTAGCACACCGGGACCCGCCCTACGAGCAGTACTTC.

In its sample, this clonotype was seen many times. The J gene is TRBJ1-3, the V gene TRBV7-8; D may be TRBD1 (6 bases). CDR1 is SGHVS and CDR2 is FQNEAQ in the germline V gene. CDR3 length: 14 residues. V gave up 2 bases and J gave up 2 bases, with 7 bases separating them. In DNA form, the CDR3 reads TGTGCCAGCAGCTTATGGGGGCCTGGAAACACCATATATTTT. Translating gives CASSLWGPGNTIYF. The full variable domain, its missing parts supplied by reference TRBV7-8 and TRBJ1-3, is GAGVSQSPRYKVAKRGQDVALRCDPISGHVSLFWYQQALGQGPEFLTYFQNEAQLDKSGLPSDRFFAERPEGSVSTLKIQRTQQEDSAVYLCASSLWGPGNTIYFGEGSWLTVV.

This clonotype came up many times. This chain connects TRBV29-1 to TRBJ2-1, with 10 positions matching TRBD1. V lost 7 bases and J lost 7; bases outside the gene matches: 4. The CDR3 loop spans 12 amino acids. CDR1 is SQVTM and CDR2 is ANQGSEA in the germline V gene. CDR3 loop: CSEGTGENEQFF. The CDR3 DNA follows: TGCAGCGAGGGGACAGGGGAGAATGAGCAGTTCTTC.

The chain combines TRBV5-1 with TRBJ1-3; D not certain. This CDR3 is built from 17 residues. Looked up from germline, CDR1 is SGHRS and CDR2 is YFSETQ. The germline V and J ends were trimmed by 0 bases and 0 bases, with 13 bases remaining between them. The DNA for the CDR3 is TGCGCCAGCAGCTTGGGTTTGGACTTCCGCTCTGGAAACACCATATATTTT. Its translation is CASSLGLDFRSGNTIYF.

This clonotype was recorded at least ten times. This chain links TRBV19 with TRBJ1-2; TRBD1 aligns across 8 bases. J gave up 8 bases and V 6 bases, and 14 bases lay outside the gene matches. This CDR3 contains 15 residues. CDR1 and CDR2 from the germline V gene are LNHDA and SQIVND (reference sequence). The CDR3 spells CASRPGQVGYRGYTF. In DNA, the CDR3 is TGTGCCAGTAGGCCGGGACAGGTCGGCTACAGAGGCTACACCTTC.

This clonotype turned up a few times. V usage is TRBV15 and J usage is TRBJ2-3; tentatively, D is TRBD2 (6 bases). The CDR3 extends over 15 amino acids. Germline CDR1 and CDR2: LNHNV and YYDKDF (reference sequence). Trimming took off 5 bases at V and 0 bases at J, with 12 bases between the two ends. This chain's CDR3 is CATSGTPSSTDTQYF. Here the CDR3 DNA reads TGTGCCACCAGCGGGACTCCATCTAGCACAGATACGCAGTATTTT. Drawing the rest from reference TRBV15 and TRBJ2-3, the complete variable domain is DAMVIQNPRYQVTQFGKPVTLSCSQTLNHNVMYWYQQKSSQAPKLLFHYYDKDFNNEADTPDNFQSRRPNTSFCFLDIRSPGLGDTAMYLCATSGTPSSTDTQYFGPGTRLTVL.

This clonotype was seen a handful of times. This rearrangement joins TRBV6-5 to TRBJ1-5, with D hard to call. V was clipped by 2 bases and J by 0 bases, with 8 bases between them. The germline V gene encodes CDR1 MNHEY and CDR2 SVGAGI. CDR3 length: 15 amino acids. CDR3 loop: CASSYKQSSNQPQHF. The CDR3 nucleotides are TGTGCCAGCAGTTACAAACAGTCTAGCAATCAGCCCCAGCATTTT.